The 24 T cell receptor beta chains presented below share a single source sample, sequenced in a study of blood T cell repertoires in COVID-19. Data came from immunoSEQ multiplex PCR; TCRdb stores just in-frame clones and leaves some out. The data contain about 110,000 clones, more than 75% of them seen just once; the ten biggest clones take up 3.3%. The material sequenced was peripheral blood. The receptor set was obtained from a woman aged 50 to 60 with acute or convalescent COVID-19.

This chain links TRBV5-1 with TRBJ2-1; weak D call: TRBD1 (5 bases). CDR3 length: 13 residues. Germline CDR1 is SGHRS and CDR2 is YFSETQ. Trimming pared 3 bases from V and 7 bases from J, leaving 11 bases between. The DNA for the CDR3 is TGCGCCAGCAGCTCAGGGCCCGGGAATGAGCAGTTCTTC. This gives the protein CASSSGPGNEQFF.

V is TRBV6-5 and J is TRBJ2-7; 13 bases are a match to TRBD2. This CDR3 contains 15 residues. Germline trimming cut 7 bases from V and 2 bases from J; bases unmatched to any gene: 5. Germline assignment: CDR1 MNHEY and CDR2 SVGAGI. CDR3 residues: CASKGLAGTPYEQYF. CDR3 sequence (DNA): TGTGCCAGCAAGGGACTAGCGGGGACCCCCTACGAGCAGTACTTC.

The CDR3 sequence is CASSYRGSGNTIYF. The DNA for the CDR3 is TGTGCCAGCAGTTACAGGGGCTCTGGAAACACCATATATTTT. This chain joins TRBV6-5 and TRBJ1-3; D perhaps matches TRBD1 (5 bases). Germline V CDR1 and CDR2: MNHEY, SVGAGI. CDR3 length: 14 amino acids. Trimming cost V 2 bases and J 0 bases, with 5 bases left between them.

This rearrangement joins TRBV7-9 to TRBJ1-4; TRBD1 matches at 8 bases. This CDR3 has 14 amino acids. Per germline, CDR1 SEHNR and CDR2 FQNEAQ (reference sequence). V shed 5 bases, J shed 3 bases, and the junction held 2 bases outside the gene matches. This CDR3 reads CASSRQGSNEKLFF. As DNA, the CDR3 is TGTGCCAGCAGCCGACAGGGGTCTAATGAAAAACTGTTTTTT.

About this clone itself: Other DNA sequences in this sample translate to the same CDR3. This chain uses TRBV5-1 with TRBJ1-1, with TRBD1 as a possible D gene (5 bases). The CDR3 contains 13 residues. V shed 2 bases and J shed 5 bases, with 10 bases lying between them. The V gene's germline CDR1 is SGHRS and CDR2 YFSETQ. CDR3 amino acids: CASSLDRGTEAFF. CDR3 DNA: TGCGCCAGCAGCTTAGACCGGGGGACTGAAGCTTTCTTT.

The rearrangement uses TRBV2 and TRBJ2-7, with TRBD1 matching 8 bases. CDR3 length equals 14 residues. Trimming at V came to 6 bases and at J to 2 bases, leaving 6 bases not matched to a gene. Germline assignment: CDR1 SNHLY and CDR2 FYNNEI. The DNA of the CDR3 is TGTGCCAGCAGAAGGGTACAGGGGGCCTACGAGCAGTACTTC. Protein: CASRRVQGAYEQYF. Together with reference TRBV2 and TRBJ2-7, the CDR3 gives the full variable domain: EPEVTQTPSHQVTQMGQEVILRCVPISNHLYFYWYRQILGQKVEFLVSFYNNEISEKSEIFDDQFSVERPDGSNFTLKIRSTKLEDSAMYFCASRRVQGAYEQYFGPGTRLTVT.

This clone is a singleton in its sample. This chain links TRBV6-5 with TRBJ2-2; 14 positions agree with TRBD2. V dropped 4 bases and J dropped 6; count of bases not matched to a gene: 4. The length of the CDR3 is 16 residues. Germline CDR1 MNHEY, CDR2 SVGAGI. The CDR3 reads CASSSGTSGSAGELFF. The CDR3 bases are TGTGCCAGCAGTTCCGGGACTAGCGGGAGTGCCGGGGAGCTGTTTTTT.

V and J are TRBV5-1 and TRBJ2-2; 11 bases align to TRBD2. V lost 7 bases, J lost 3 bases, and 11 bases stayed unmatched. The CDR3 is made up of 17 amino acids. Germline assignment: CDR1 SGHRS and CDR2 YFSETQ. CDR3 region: CASGDLAGGGHTGELFF. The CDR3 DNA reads TGCGCCAGCGGGGACCTAGCGGGAGGAGGCCACACCGGGGAGCTGTTTTTT.

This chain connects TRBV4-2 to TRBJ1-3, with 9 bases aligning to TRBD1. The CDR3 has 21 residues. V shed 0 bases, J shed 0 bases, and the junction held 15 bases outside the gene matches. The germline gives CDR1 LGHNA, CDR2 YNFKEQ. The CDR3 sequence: CASSQDRPPTGGPSSGNTIYF. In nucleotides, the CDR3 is TGTGCCAGCAGCCAAGATCGCCCACCGACAGGGGGGCCCAGCTCTGGAAACACCATATATTTT.

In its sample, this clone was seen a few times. CDR3 bases: TGTGCCAGCAGTCCCCTGACGCAGGGACTCACAGATACGCAGTATTTT. Amino acid sequence: CASSPLTQGLTDTQYF. The chain uses TRBV28 and TRBJ2-3; D possibly corresponds to TRBD2 (6 bases). CDR1 is MDHEN, CDR2 SYDVKM, per germline. The CDR3 totals 16 residues. V was clipped by 5 bases and J by 2 bases, with 17 bases between them.

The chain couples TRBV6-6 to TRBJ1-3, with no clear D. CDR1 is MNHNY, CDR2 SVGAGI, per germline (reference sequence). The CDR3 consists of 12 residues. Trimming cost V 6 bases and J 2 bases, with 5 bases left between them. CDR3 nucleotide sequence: TGTGCCAGCAGCCCGGCTGGAAACACCATATATTTT. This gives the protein CASSPAGNTIYF.

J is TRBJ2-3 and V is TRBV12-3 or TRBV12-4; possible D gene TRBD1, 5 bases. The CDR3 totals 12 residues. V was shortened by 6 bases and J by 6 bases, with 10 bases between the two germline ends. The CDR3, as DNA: TGTGCCAGCAGGCCAGGGTCTGATACGCAGTATTTT. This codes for CASRPGSDTQYF.

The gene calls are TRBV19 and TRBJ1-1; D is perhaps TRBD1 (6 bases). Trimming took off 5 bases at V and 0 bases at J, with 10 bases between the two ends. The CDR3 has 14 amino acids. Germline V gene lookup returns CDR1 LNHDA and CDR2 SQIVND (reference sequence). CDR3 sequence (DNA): TGTGCCAGTAGTCCCCAGGGGATGAACACTGAAGCTTTCTTT. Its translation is CASSPQGMNTEAFF. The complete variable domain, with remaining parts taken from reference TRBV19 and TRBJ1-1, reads DGGITQSPKYLFRKEGQNVTLSCEQNLNHDAMYWYRQDPGQGLRLIYYSQIVNDFQKGDIAEGYSVSREKKESFPLTVTSAQKNPTAFYLCASSPQGMNTEAFFGQGTRLTVV.

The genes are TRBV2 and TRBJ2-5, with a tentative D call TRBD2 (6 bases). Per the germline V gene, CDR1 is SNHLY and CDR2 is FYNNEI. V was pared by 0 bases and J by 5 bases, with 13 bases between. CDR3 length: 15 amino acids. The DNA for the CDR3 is TGTGCCAGCAGTGAAGCGCTTCCGGGAGCCGAGACCCAGTACTTC. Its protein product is CASSEALPGAETQYF.

Here the CDR3 reads CASKGDRGLEAFF. DNA of the CDR3: TGTGCCAGCAAGGGGGACAGGGGGCTTGAAGCTTTCTTT. The genes are TRBV2 and TRBJ1-1; 12 bases agree with TRBD1. The CDR3 runs to 13 residues. From germline, CDR1 is SNHLY and CDR2 FYNNEI. V shed 7 bases and J 7 bases; nucleotides not matched to a gene: 4.

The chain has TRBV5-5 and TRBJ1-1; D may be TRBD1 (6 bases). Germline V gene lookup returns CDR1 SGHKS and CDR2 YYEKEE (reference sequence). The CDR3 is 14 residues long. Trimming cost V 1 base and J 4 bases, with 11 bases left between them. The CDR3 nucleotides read TGTGCCAGCAGCTTGTGGGGGCTCGGCACTGAAGCTTTCTTT. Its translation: CASSLWGLGTEAFF.

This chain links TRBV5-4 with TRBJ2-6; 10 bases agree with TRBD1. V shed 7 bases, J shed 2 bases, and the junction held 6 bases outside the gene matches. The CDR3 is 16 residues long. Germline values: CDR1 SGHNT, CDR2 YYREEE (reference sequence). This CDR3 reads CASGTGETPGANVLTF. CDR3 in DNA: TGTGCCAGCGGGACAGGGGAAACCCCTGGGGCCAACGTCCTGACTTTC. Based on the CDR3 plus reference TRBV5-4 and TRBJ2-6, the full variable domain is ETGVTQSPTHLIKTRGQQVTLRCSSQSGHNTVSWYQQALGQGPQFIFQYYREEENGRGNFPPRFSGLQFPNYSSELNVNALELDDSALYLCASGTGETPGANVLTFGAGSRLTVL.

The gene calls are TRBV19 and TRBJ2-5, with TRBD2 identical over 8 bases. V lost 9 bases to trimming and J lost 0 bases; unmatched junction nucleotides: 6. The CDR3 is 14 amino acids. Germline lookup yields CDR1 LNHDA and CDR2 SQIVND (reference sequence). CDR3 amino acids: CASSGSLYQETQYF. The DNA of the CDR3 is TGTGCCAGCAGCGGGAGCCTGTACCAAGAGACCCAGTACTTC.

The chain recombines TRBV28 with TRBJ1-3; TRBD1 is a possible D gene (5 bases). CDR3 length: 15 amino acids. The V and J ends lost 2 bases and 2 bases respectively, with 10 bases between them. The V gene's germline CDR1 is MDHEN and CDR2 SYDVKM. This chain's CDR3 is CASSLGGAAGNTIYF. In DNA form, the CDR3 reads TGTGCCAGCAGTTTAGGAGGGGCCGCTGGAAACACCATATATTTT.

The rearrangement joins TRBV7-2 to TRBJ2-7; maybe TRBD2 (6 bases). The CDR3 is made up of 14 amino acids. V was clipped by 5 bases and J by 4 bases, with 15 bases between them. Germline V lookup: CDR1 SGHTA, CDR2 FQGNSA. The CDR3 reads CASSLFVGRYEQYF. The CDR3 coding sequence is TGTGCCAGCAGCCTGTTTGTCGGGAGATACGAGCAGTACTTC. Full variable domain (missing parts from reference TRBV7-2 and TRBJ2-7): GAGVSQSPSNKVTEKGKDVELRCDPISGHTALYWYRQSLGQGLEFLIYFQGNSAPDKSGLPSDRFSAERTGGSVSTLTIQRTQQEDSAVYLCASSLFVGRYEQYFGPGTRLTVT.

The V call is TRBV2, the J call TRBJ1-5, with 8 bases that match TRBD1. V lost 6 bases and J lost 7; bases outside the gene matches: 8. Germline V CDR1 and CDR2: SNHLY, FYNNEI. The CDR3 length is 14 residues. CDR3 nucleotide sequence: TGTGCCAGCAGAGGACTACAGGGGGGGCAGCCCCAGCATTTT. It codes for CASRGLQGGQPQHF.

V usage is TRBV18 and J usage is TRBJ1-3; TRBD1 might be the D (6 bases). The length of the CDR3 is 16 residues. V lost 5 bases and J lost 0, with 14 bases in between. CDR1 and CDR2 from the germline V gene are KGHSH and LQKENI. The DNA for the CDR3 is TGTGCCAGCTCATCCCGGGCGGACAGCTCTGGAAACACCATATATTTT. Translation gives CASSSRADSSGNTIYF.

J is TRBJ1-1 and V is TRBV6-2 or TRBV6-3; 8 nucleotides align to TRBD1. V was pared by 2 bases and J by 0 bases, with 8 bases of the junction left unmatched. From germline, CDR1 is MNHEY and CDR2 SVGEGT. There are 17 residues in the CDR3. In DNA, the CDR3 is TGTGCCAGCAGTTACCGGTCGGACAGGGATATGAACACTGAAGCTTTCTTT. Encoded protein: CASSYRSDRDMNTEAFF.

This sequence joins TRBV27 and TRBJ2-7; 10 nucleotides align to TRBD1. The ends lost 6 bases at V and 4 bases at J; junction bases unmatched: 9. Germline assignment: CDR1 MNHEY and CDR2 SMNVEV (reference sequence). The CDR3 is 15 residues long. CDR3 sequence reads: CASSKTGGENYEQYF. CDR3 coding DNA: TGTGCCAGCAGCAAGACAGGGGGCGAAAATTACGAGCAGTACTTC.